This T cell receptor beta chain was identified in a study of cytomegalovirus exposure and HLA in healthy donors. Study-wide results and limits: An analysis that was carried out later associated 16,000 or so TCR beta sequences with HLA alleles at 0.05 false discovery rate. The study designated fewer than 200 TCR beta chains cytomegalovirus-associated.

The CDR3 loop spans 14 amino acids. Germline CDR1 and CDR2: MDHEN and SYDVKM. The ends were cut back, 7 bases at V and 0 bases at J, with 11 bases in the middle. A note on this clone: Its antigen is unknown.

The PCR used 60 Vbeta and 13 Jbeta primers. This table comes from immunoSEQ multiplex PCR, and its TCRdb copy is limited to in-frame clones, with some not included. The profile shows about 130,000 clones, about three quarters of them singletons. The TCR was taken from a woman aged 60-75 years in good health and CMV-seropositive. The rearrangement joins TRBV28 to TRBJ2-3, with D possibly matching TRBD1 (6 bases). Sequencing was carried out using PBMCs. This chain's CDR3 is CASNLQGSTDTQYF. CDR3 nucleotides: TGTGCCAGCAACCTACAGGGAAGCACAGATACGCAGTATTTT.